This T cell receptor (beta chain) was observed in a study of T cell responses to AZD1222 COVID-19 vaccine. Measured with immunoSEQ multiplex PCR; TCRdb has only the in-frame clones, and not every one. The repertoire includes approximately 100,000 clones, 80% to 95% of them detected once, and under 8.5% sits in the top ten. The germline gives CDR1 SGHTS, CDR2 YDEGEE. With 1 base removed from V and 0 bases from J, the gap between germline ends came to 16 bases. The CDR3 contains 18 residues. Material: peripheral blood, obtained 28 days after the second AZD1222 dose. This chain uses TRBV5-8 with TRBJ1-4; perhaps TRBD1 as D (6 bases). The clonotype was recovered from an adult who received the AZD1222 COVID-19 vaccine. CDR3 DNA sequence: TGTGCCAGCAGCTTGCTTCGGACAGACCTTACAACTAATGAAAAACTGTTTTTT. It encodes CASSLLRTDLTTNEKLFF.